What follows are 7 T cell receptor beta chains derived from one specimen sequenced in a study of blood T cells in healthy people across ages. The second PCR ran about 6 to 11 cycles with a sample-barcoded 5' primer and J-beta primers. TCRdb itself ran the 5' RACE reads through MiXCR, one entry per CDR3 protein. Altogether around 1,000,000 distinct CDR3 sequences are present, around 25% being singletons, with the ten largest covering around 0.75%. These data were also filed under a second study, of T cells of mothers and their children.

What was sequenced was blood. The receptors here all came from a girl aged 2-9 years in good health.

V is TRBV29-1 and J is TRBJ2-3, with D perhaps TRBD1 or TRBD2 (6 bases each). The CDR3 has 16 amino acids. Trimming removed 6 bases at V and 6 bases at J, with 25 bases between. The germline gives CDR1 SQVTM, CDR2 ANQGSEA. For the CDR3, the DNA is TGCAGCGTGGGGGCTCTAGCGTGGGAGAATGAGGATACGCAGTATTTT. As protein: CSVGALAWENEDTQYF.

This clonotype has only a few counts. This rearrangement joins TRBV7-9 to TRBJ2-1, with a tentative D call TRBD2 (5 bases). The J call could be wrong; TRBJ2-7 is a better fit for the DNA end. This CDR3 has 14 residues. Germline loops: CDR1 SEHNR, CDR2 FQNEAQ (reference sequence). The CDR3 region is CASSLDGNYAEQYF. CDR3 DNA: TGTGCCAGCAGCTTAGACGGGAATTACGCCGAGCAGTACTTC.

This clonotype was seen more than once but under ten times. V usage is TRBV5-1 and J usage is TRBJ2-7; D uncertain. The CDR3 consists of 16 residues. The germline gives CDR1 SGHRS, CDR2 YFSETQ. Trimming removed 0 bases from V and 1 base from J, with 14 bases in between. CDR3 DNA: TGCGCCAGCAGCTTGGTGGTCAATTCGGATTCCTACGAGCAGTACTTC. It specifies CASSLVVNSDSYEQYF.

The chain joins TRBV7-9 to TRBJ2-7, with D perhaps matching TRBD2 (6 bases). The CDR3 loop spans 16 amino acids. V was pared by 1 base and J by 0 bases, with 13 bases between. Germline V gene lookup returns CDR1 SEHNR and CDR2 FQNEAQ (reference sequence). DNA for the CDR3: TGTGCCAGCAGCTTAGGGTATCTCGGGAGCTCCTACGAGCAGTACTTC. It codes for CASSLGYLGSSYEQYF.

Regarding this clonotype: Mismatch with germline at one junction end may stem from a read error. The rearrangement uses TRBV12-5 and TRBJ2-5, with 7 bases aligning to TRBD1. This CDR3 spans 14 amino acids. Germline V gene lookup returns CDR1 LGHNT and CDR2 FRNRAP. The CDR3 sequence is CASGPLSGQTTLFF. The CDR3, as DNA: TGTGCTAGCGGTCCCCTGTCGGGACAGACTACGCTGTTCTTC. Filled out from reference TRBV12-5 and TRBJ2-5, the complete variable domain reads DARVTQTPRHKVTEMGQEVTMRCQPILGHNTVFWYRQTMMQGLELLAYFRNRAPLDDSGMPKDRFSAEMPDATLATLKIQPSEPRDSAVYFCASGPLSGQTTLFFGPGTRLLVL.

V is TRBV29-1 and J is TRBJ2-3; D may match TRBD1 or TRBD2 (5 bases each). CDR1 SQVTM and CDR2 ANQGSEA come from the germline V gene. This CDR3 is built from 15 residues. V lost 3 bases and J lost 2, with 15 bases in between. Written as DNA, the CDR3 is TGCAGCGTTGAGGTGGGACGCGGGTACACAGATACGCAGTATTTT. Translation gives CSVEVGRGYTDTQYF.

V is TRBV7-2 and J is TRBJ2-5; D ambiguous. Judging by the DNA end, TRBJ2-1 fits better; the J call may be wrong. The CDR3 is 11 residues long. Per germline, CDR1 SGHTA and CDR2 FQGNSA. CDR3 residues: CVVTVYNEQFF. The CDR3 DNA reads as TGTGTGGTGACGGTGTACAATGAGCAGTTCTTC.